This entry lists 9 T cell receptor beta chains sequenced from one sample in a study of blood T cells in healthy people across ages. Next came a second PCR, run for about 7 to 12 cycles, which used a sample-barcoded 5' primer along with a J-beta primer mix. TCRdb reanalysed the 5' RACE reads using MiXCR and keeps one entry per CDR3 protein. This repertoire shows hundreds of thousands of distinct CDR3 sequences, 55% to 75% found once; its top ten account for roughly 22%. Sequenced material: blood. The receptor source for this set is a young man in good health.

This chain joins TRBV4-1 and TRBJ1-4; no definite D call. V lost 5 bases to trimming and J lost 6 bases, with 25 bases between them. Germline lookup yields CDR1 MGHRA and CDR2 YSYEKL. CDR3 length equals 18 residues. CDR3: CASSSGPNEGSRDEKLFF. DNA of the CDR3: TGCGCCAGCAGCTCCGGCCCAAACGAAGGGAGCAGAGATGAAAAACTGTTTTTT.

As regards this clonotype: Mismatch with germline at one junction end may stem from a read error. The rearrangement uses TRBV27 and TRBJ1-2; 7 nucleotides agree with TRBD1. Looked up from germline, CDR1 is MNHEY and CDR2 is SMNVEV (reference sequence). The CDR3 contains 16 residues. CDR3 loop: CASSLFQGEAFYGHTF. The CDR3 nucleotides are TGTGCCAGCAGTTTATTTCAGGGGGAGGCTTTCTATGGCCACACCTTC.

This chain joins TRBV6-6 and TRBJ2-3; D unclear. Germline lookup yields CDR1 MNHNY and CDR2 SVGAGI (reference sequence). V lost 4 bases and J lost 4, with 21 bases in between. The CDR3 loop spans 17 amino acids. The CDR3 here is CASSFLVQTLRADTQYF. The CDR3 nucleotides are TGTGCCAGCAGTTTTCTGGTACAGACCCTTCGGGCAGATACGCAGTATTTT.

Only a few counts were recorded for this clonotype. V gene TRBV4-3 combines with J gene TRBJ2-7, with a possible D match to TRBD1 (6 bases). Trimming left V 1 base short and J 2 bases short, with 12 bases between. The CDR3 contains 15 residues. Germline-derived CDR1 and CDR2 are LGHNA and YSLEER. This chain's CDR3 is CASSQVWQGTYEQYF. The CDR3 coding sequence is TGCGCCAGCAGCCAAGTGTGGCAGGGGACCTACGAGCAGTACTTC.

The gene calls are TRBV29-1 and TRBJ1-2; D is ambiguous. CDR3 size: 12 residues. Germline CDR1 SQVTM, CDR2 ANQGSEA. Trimming removed 5 bases from V and 4 bases from J, with 11 bases in between. Here the CDR3 DNA reads TGCAGCGTTTCCCGGGGTCCCTATGGCTACACCTTC. Translation: CSVSRGPYGYTF.

V is TRBV3-1 and J is TRBJ2-5, with TRBD2 as a possible D gene (5 bases). Germline V gene sequence: CDR1 LGHDT, CDR2 YNNKEL (reference sequence). This CDR3 has 13 amino acids. Between the trimmed V and J ends, which lost 1 base and 5 bases, there was a span of 8 bases. CDR3 DNA sequence: TGTGCCAGCAGCCAAGGAGGGCTGGAGACCCAGTACTTC. It yields the protein CASSQGGLETQYF.

This clonotype was detected only once. At one end, the junction sequence differs from germline, possibly due to a read error. The gene calls are TRBV29-1 and TRBJ2-4; D is undetermined. The CDR3 spans 11 residues. Per the germline V gene, CDR1 is SQVTM and CDR2 is ANQGSEA. This CDR3 reads CSIDVGYEQYF. In nucleotides, the CDR3 is TGCAGCATTGATGTGGGCTACGAACAGTACTTC. The whole variable domain, filled in from reference TRBV29-1 and TRBJ2-4, reads SAVISQKPSRDICQRGTSLTIQCQVDSQVTMMFWYRQQPGQSLTLIATANQGSEATYESGFVIDKFPISRPNLTFSTLTVSNMSPEDSSIYLCSIDVGYEQYFGAGTRLSVL.

V is TRBV29-1 and J is TRBJ2-1; no clear D gene. The J call may be faulty, since TRBJ2-7 better matches the DNA end. Germline V lookup: CDR1 SQVTM, CDR2 ANQGSEA. The CDR3 runs to 13 residues. The CDR3, as DNA: TGCAGCGTTGCCAGCTACCCTTACAATGAGCAGTACTTC. This translates into CSVASYPYNEQYF.

This chain links TRBV7-9 with TRBJ2-7; maybe TRBD1 (5 bases). The V and J ends lost 4 bases and 2 bases respectively, with 18 bases between them. Germline CDR1 SEHNR, CDR2 FQNEAQ (reference sequence). The CDR3 covers 16 residues. CDR3 in amino acids: CASSSYGAISPYEQYF. As DNA, the CDR3 is TGTGCCAGCAGCTCCTATGGGGCCATTAGCCCCTACGAGCAGTACTTC.